The clone carrying this TCR beta chain has more than one count but fewer than ten. The target antigen is unknown. The germline gives CDR1 MNHEY, CDR2 SVGEGT. The CDR3 length is 15 residues. The V segment lost 7 bases and the J segment 3 bases; nucleotides outside the gene matches: 4. The entry originates in a study of T cells in Graves' hyperthyroidism and ophthalmopathy. Study-level findings and limits: Stable hyperthyroidism and ophthalmopathy were separated using 13 V-J signatures. Ophthalmopathy was model-predicted a median roughly 6.2 months pre-onset. Researchers found most expanded thyroid clonotypes above 0.001 in blood as well.

What was amplified from RNA transcripts were TCR beta CDR3 regions. The TCR CDR3 was amplified in a first-round RT-PCR using the HTBI primer set. TCRdb recomputed calls from the multiplex PCR reads with MiXCR, one row per CDR3 protein. The data hold hundreds of thousands of distinct CDR3 sequences, with more than 20% observed a single time. Clinical symptoms, serum thyroxine, TRAb, thyroid ultrasound and orbital computed tomography established diagnosis. Sequencing was done on a sample of blood. The genes are TRBV6-2 or TRBV6-3 and TRBJ2-3, with 13 bases that match TRBD2. This receptor was obtained from a man aged 25-40 years with Graves' ophthalmopathy. The CDR3 sequence: CASTMTSGRTDTQYF. The CDR3 DNA reads TGTGCCAGCACCATGACTAGCGGGAGGACAGATACGCAGTATTTT.